This T cell receptor (beta chain) was documented in a study of T-cell memory formation after mild COVID-19. Study information: Across donors, TCR clusters were largely donor specific. Overall study results and limits: Whereas later expanders leaned CD4+, clones contracting day 15 to 85 showed a balanced CD4/CD8 makeup. In pre-infection memory, a portion of responding clones appeared, which suggested that cross-reactive memory joined.

TCR alpha and TCR beta cDNA libraries carrying sample barcodes and UMIs came from 5'RACE with constant-segment primers. TCRdb fed the 5' RACE reads into MiXCR, producing one record per CDR3 protein. This sample has about 350,000 distinct CDR3 sequences, with roughly an eighth found just once. To note about this clonotype: What it binds is not known.

The CDR3 extends over 15 amino acids. Trimming at V came to 3 bases and at J to 9 bases, leaving 6 bases not matched to a gene. CDR1 is MGHRA, CDR2 YSYEKL, per germline. The sequenced sample consisted of PBMCs or a T cell subset sorted from them (not recorded which). The clonotype originates from a young man who had mild COVID-19 (a few samples of this study predate the infection). Cell type and time point are not known. The rearrangement joins TRBV4-1 to TRBJ1-6; TRBD1 matches 9 bases. CDR3 sequence reads: CASSQGQGLGSPLHF. The CDR3 bases are TGCGCCAGCAGCCAGGGACAGGGACTGGGTTCACCCCTCCACTTT.